Following are 31 T cell receptor beta chains from one sample sequenced in a study of T cells in localized non-small cell lung cancer. Assay used: immunoSEQ multiplex PCR; TCRdb lists only in-frame clones, some missing. The table has around 26,000 clones, about nine tenths seen once. Sample: peripheral blood, taken before any cancer treatment. Receptors were obtained from a woman aged 40-69 years with stage I lung adenocarcinoma.

The V call is TRBV4-3, the J call TRBJ1-4, with unresolved D. V lost 0 bases, J lost 7 bases, and 12 bases lay in between. This CDR3 spans 15 amino acids. Germline V gene sequence: CDR1 LGHNA, CDR2 YSLEER. The CDR3: CASSQEGHAFEKLFF. The CDR3 region has the DNA TGCGCCAGCAGCCAAGAAGGCCACGCCTTTGAAAAACTGTTTTTT.

This chain uses TRBV4-3 with TRBJ1-5; D might be TRBD1 (6 bases). Per germline, CDR1 LGHNA and CDR2 YSLEER. The CDR3 is made up of 15 amino acids. V shed 0 bases and J shed 3 bases, with 9 bases lying between them. The CDR3 loop is CASSQDPGVNQPQHF. CDR3 nucleotides: TGCGCCAGCAGCCAAGATCCAGGGGTCAATCAGCCCCAGCATTTT.

The chain recombines TRBV7-8 with TRBJ2-7, with D unclear. The V gene's germline CDR1 is SGHVS and CDR2 FQNEAQ. The CDR3 sequence is 12 residues long. The V end was cut by 3 bases, the J end by 9 bases, with 12 bases between. DNA of the CDR3: TGTGCCAGCAGCTTTGGGGATCTAGGGCAGTACTTC. Protein product: CASSFGDLGQYF.

The chain joins TRBV2 to TRBJ1-1; D unresolved. Germline-derived CDR1 and CDR2 are SNHLY and FYNNEI. This CDR3 comprises 14 residues. Trimming cost V 5 bases and J 5 bases, with 15 bases left between them. The CDR3 region is CASSTYGPGTEAFF. DNA of the CDR3: TGTGCCAGCAGTACCTACGGACCCGGGACTGAAGCTTTCTTT.

The chain uses TRBV19 and TRBJ2-7, with TRBD1 matching 7 bases. The CDR3 sequence is 16 residues long. The V segment lost 2 bases and the J segment 0 bases; nucleotides outside the gene matches: 7. The germline V gene encodes CDR1 LNHDA and CDR2 SQIVND (reference sequence). DNA of the CDR3: TGTGCCAGTAGTATAAGGTCACAGGGGATCTCCTACGAGCAGTACTTC. This encodes CASSIRSQGISYEQYF.

The chain employs TRBV7-2 and TRBJ2-3; the match to TRBD1 covers 8 bases. The V gene's germline CDR1 is SGHTA and CDR2 FQGNSA. The CDR3 runs 14 residues. V trimming: 2 bases; J trimming: 5 bases; junction bases outside the gene matches: 3. The CDR3 loop reads CASSLQGARDTQYF. The CDR3 nucleotides read TGTGCCAGCAGCTTACAGGGGGCGCGAGATACGCAGTATTTT.

This clone has only one observation. This chain joins TRBV11-2 and TRBJ2-5; TRBD2 aligns across 11 bases. Trimming cost V 2 bases and J 1 base; bases outside gene matches: 3. The CDR3 has 16 amino acids. CDR1 is SGHAT and CDR2 is FQNNGV in the germline V gene. CDR3 nucleotides: TGTGCCAGCAGCTTAATAGGGACTAGCGGCCAAGAGACCCAGTACTTC. Protein sequence: CASSLIGTSGQETQYF.

The rearrangement links TRBV7-2 to TRBJ1-2; a possible D gene is TRBD1 (6 bases). The CDR3 is 14 amino acids. Trimming took off 2 bases at V and 8 bases at J, with 15 bases between the two ends. CDR1 is SGHTA and CDR2 is FQGNSA in the germline V gene. The CDR3 bases are TGTGCCAGCAGCTTATCATGGGGGGCTGAAGGCTACACCTTC. It codes for CASSLSWGAEGYTF. Looking up the rest from reference TRBV7-2 and TRBJ1-2 gives the full variable domain: GAGVSQSPSNKVTEKGKDVELRCDPISGHTALYWYRQSLGQGLEFLIYFQGNSAPDKSGLPSDRFSAERTGGSVSTLTIQRTQQEDSAVYLCASSLSWGAEGYTFGSGTRLTVV.

The V call is TRBV7-3, the J call TRBJ1-1; tentative D call: TRBD1 (5 bases). CDR3 length: 14 residues. Germline-derived CDR1 and CDR2 are SGHTA and FQGTGA. The V gene lost 4 bases and the J gene lost 1 base, with 10 bases spanning the gap. The CDR3 DNA reads as TGTGCCAGCAGCTCCCGCGGACAGAACACTGAAGCTTTCTTT. It is translated as CASSSRGQNTEAFF.

The chain combines TRBV6-1 with TRBJ2-1, with 9 bases matching TRBD1. Germline CDR1 MNHNS, CDR2 SASEGT. This CDR3 is 15 amino acids long. Trimming cost V 7 bases and J 4 bases; bases outside gene matches: 8. The CDR3 nucleotides are TGTGCCAGCACCCTGGACAGGGGCTTTTACAATGAGCAGTTCTTC. Its translation: CASTLDRGFYNEQFF.

The chain has TRBV7-2 and TRBJ1-2, with D uncertain. Germline V gene sequence: CDR1 SGHTA, CDR2 FQGNSA. V gave up 1 base and J gave up 4 bases, with 4 bases separating them. This CDR3 region has 12 residues. The CDR3 here is CASSLVSYGYTF. The CDR3, as DNA: TGTGCCAGCAGCTTAGTTAGCTATGGCTACACCTTC.

The rearrangement uses TRBV10-3 and TRBJ1-5; D ambiguous. V lost 2 bases to trimming and J lost 4 bases, with 9 bases between them. The germline gives CDR1 ENHRY, CDR2 SYGVKD. The CDR3 is 14 amino acids. The CDR3 is CAISEGQPNQPQHF. DNA for the CDR3: TGTGCCATCAGTGAGGGTCAGCCAAATCAGCCCCAGCATTTT.

The chain carries TRBV29-1 and TRBJ1-1; maybe TRBD1 (6 bases). The CDR3 consists of 14 residues. The germline V gene has CDR1 SQVTM and CDR2 ANQGSEA. Trimming removed 6 bases at V and 0 bases at J, with 14 bases between. This chain's CDR3 is CSVGAAGMNTEAFF. CDR3 bases: TGCAGCGTGGGGGCGGCGGGAATGAACACTGAAGCTTTCTTT.

This chain joins TRBV7-9 and TRBJ1-2, with unresolved D. CDR3 length equals 14 residues. Per germline, CDR1 SEHNR and CDR2 FQNEAQ (reference sequence). V lost 4 bases, J lost 7 bases, and 16 bases lay in between. The CDR3 sequence is CASSSYLSEGGYTF. The CDR3 DNA sequence: TGTGCCAGCAGCTCCTACCTTTCTGAGGGTGGCTACACCTTC. The full variable domain, with the rest looked up from reference TRBV7-9 and TRBJ1-2, is DTGVSQNPRHKITKRGQNVTFRCDPISEHNRLYWYRQTLGQGPEFLTYFQNEAQLEKSRLLSDRFSAERPKGSFSTLEIQRTEQGDSAMYLCASSSYLSEGGYTFGSGTRLTVV.

This chain links TRBV7-2 with TRBJ1-1; D might be TRBD1 (5 bases). CDR1 and CDR2 from the germline V gene are SGHTA and FQGNSA. Trimming removed 7 bases at V and 2 bases at J, with 11 bases between. This CDR3 has 13 residues. The CDR3 region has the DNA TGTGCCAGCACCGAGGGGTTAAACACTGAAGCTTTCTTT. This gives the protein CASTEGLNTEAFF.

The chain recombines TRBV29-1 with TRBJ1-2, with D perhaps matching TRBD1 (5 bases). From germline, CDR1 is SQVTM and CDR2 ANQGSEA. This CDR3 spans 13 amino acids. The V gene lost 3 bases and the J gene lost 5 bases, with 13 bases spanning the gap. The CDR3 loop reads CSVEGVALYGYTF. For the CDR3, the DNA is TGCAGCGTTGAGGGGGTCGCACTATATGGCTACACCTTC.

This rearrangement joins TRBV7-8 to TRBJ1-5, with D possibly TRBD1 on 5 matching bases. The germline CDR1 and CDR2 sequences are SGHVS and FQNEAQ. V dropped 4 bases and J dropped 9 bases, with 16 bases sitting between them. The CDR3 spans 14 residues. DNA of the CDR3: TGTGCCAGCAGCTGGGCGGGACGGTCTTCGCCCCAGCATTTT. Its translation: CASSWAGRSSPQHF.

J is TRBJ1-5 and V is TRBV6-4; D gene ambiguous. Germline values: CDR1 MRHNA, CDR2 SNTAGT. Trimming stripped 4 bases from V and 1 base from J, with 8 bases between. The CDR3 length is 14 residues. The CDR3 nucleotides read TGTGCCAGCAGTGCGGCAGCGAGCAATCAGCCCCAGCATTTT. Translating it yields CASSAAASNQPQHF.

The chain recombines TRBV28 with TRBJ1-2; perhaps TRBD1 as D (6 bases). The germline V and J ends were trimmed by 5 bases and 7 bases, with 14 bases remaining between them. Germline CDR1 is MDHEN and CDR2 is SYDVKM. The CDR3 runs 13 residues. The CDR3: CASSRRGGLGYTF. The CDR3 nucleotides read TGTGCCAGCAGTCGTCGAGGGGGGCTTGGCTACACCTTC.

The CDR3 DNA reads as TGTGCCAGCAGCGTGGGGGGGGGCAATCAGCCCCAGCATTTT. Its translation: CASSVGGGNQPQHF. The chain combines TRBV6-6 with TRBJ1-5; perhaps TRBD1 as D (5 bases). The CDR3 has 14 amino acids. V lost 6 bases and J 2 bases, leaving 11 bases between the germline ends. Germline V lookup: CDR1 MNHNY, CDR2 SVGAGI (reference sequence).

The chain combines TRBV2 with TRBJ2-5; D perhaps matches TRBD1 (6 bases). The ends were cut back, 1 base at V and 0 bases at J, with 15 bases in the middle. The CDR3 extends over 17 amino acids. Per germline, CDR1 SNHLY and CDR2 FYNNEI. Here the CDR3 DNA reads TGTGCCAGCAGTGAAGGGACACTAAGGGGGTACCAAGAGACCCAGTACTTC. This codes for CASSEGTLRGYQETQYF.

This clone is a singleton in its sample. The chain carries TRBV14 and TRBJ1-6; no clear D gene. There are 12 residues in the CDR3. Per germline, CDR1 SGHDN and CDR2 FVKESK. Trimming took off 1 base at V and 9 bases at J, with 4 bases between the two ends. The CDR3: CASSQVTSPLHF. The CDR3 coding sequence is TGTGCCAGCAGCCAAGTCACTTCACCCCTCCACTTT.

The rearrangement links TRBV11-2 to TRBJ2-7; weak D call: TRBD2 (6 bases). Trimming took 5 bases from V and 1 from J, leaving 18 bases between them. The CDR3 spans 16 residues. CDR1 and CDR2 from the germline V gene are SGHAT and FQNNGV. For the CDR3, the DNA is TGTGCCAGCAGCCCGAGTGGGCGGGACGGTTCCTACGAGCAGTACTTC. It encodes CASSPSGRDGSYEQYF. The full variable domain, rest sourced from reference TRBV11-2 and TRBJ2-7, is EAGVAQSPRYKIIEKRQSVAFWCNPISGHATLYWYQQILGQGPKLLIQFQNNGVVDDSQLPKDRFSAERLKGVDSTLKIQPAKLEDSAVYLCASSPSGRDGSYEQYFGPGTRLTVT.

This clone was counted only a few times. V usage is TRBV11-2 and J usage is TRBJ1-1; D might be TRBD1 (6 bases). V was cut by 7 bases and J by 1 base, with 10 bases left in between. This CDR3 comprises 13 residues. The germline CDR1 and CDR2 sequences are SGHAT and FQNNGV. The DNA for the CDR3 is TGTGCCAGCATGCGGACAGCGAACACTGAAGCTTTCTTT. Amino acid sequence: CASMRTANTEAFF.

This chain connects TRBV19 to TRBJ1-5; D remains ambiguous. Germline-derived CDR1 and CDR2 are LNHDA and SQIVND (reference sequence). The length of the CDR3 is 14 residues. Between the trimmed V and J ends, which lost 0 bases and 10 bases, there was a span of 13 bases. The CDR3 loop reads CASSIDNQRLPQHF. Written as DNA, the CDR3 is TGTGCCAGTAGTATAGATAATCAACGACTCCCCCAGCATTTT.

The rearrangement joins TRBV6-6 to TRBJ1-5; no definite D call. Trimming removed 8 bases from V and 4 bases from J, with 9 bases in between. This CDR3 spans 12 amino acids. The V gene's germline CDR1 is MNHNY and CDR2 SVGAGI (reference sequence). The CDR3 spells CASSQVNQPQHF. The CDR3 DNA is TGTGCCAGCTCCCAAGTAAATCAGCCCCAGCATTTT.

The V call is TRBV28, the J call TRBJ1-5; D is unresolved. V was clipped by 2 bases and J by 1 base, with 15 bases between them. CDR1 is MDHEN, CDR2 SYDVKM, per germline. CDR3 size: 17 residues. CDR3 in DNA: TGTGCCAGCAGTTTAAGGGTTCGGATGAGGAGCAATCAGCCCCAGCATTTT. This sequence encodes CASSLRVRMRSNQPQHF.

A note on this clone: Different DNA sequences within this sample yield the same CDR3. The rearrangement links TRBV6-1 to TRBJ2-7; D may be TRBD2 (6 bases). CDR1 is MNHNS and CDR2 is SASEGT in the germline V gene. Trimming removed 3 bases at V and 2 bases at J, with 14 bases between. CDR3 length: 15 amino acids. CDR3 nucleotide sequence: TGTGCCAGCAGTGAGGAGGGGTTAGGGACCTACGAGCAGTACTTC. Amino acids: CASSEEGLGTYEQYF.

The chain carries TRBV25-1 and TRBJ1-3; D is ambiguous. This CDR3 spans 13 amino acids. Deletions cut 5 bases from V and 0 bases from J, with 5 bases between. Germline V gene sequence: CDR1 MGHDK, CDR2 SYGVNS. CDR3 residues: CASSPPSGNTIYF. In DNA, the CDR3 is TGTGCCAGCAGTCCCCCCTCTGGAAACACCATATATTTT.

This clone has a single count. V is TRBV6-5 and J is TRBJ2-1, with 11 nucleotides matching TRBD2. Germline CDR1 MNHEY, CDR2 SVGAGI. J gave up 6 bases and V 4 bases, and 5 bases lay outside the gene matches. CDR3 length: 15 residues. For the CDR3, the DNA is TGTGCCAGCAGTTCCGGGACTAGCGGCCTCAATGAGCAGTTCTTC. Translation: CASSSGTSGLNEQFF.

The chain links TRBV7-2 to TRBJ1-5; D gene unclear. Trimming left V 1 base short and J 7 bases short, with 14 bases between. The CDR3 runs to 15 residues. Looked up from germline, CDR1 is SGHTA and CDR2 is FQGNSA. The CDR3 is CASSLEGGIGQPQHF. The CDR3 DNA reads TGTGCCAGCAGCTTAGAGGGTGGGATCGGGCAGCCCCAGCATTTT.